The 32 T cell receptor beta chains given below trace back to one sample, sequenced in a study of T cell repertoires in cytomegalovirus infection. Each CDR3 protein gets one entry after TCRdb re-called the reads with MiXCR. The sample holds around 280,000 distinct CDR3 sequences, roughly an eighth seen once. The source material was PBMCs. The source of these receptors is a human donor in good health (CMV status not recorded). Some clones in this sample may be carry-over from other donors' samples.

This clonotype was observed a handful of times. The chain uses TRBV11-2 and TRBJ2-5, with 8 nucleotides matching TRBD1. V lost 5 bases and J lost 5; bases outside the gene matches: 13. CDR1 is SGHAT and CDR2 is FQNNGV in the germline V gene. The CDR3 extends over 16 amino acids. The CDR3 protein is CASSPGGQGTLETQYF. CDR3 sequence (DNA): TGTGCCAGCAGCCCGGGCGGACAGGGAACTCTGGAGACCCAGTACTTC.

The chain joins TRBV6-4 to TRBJ2-3; 8 bases agree with TRBD2. CDR1 and CDR2 (germline): MRHNA, SNTAGT. V gave up 6 bases and J gave up 4 bases; unmatched junction bases: 12. This CDR3 is 16 amino acids long. This CDR3 is CASRPQSGSGADTQYF. Written as DNA, the CDR3 is TGTGCCAGCAGACCACAAAGCGGGAGCGGAGCAGATACGCAGTATTTT.

This clonotype was counted once. The chain links TRBV4-3 to TRBJ1-1; no clear D. This CDR3 has 13 residues. V lost 0 bases to trimming and J lost 3 bases, with 5 bases between them. In germline, CDR1 is LGHNA, CDR2 YSLEER. The CDR3 reads CASSQDVDTEAFF. The CDR3 bases are TGCGCCAGCAGCCAAGACGTGGACACTGAAGCTTTCTTT.

This clonotype was recorded at least ten times. This rearrangement joins TRBV25-1 to TRBJ2-7; the match to TRBD2 covers 15 bases. J gave up 0 bases and V 4 bases, and 10 bases lay outside the gene matches. CDR3 length: 19 amino acids. Per germline, CDR1 MGHDK and CDR2 SYGVNS. CDR3 in DNA: TGTGCCAGCAGTGGCGGACTAGCGGGAGGGTTGTACTACTCCTACGAGCAGTACTTC. Protein sequence: CASSGGLAGGLYYSYEQYF.

There are a few counts of this clonotype. In nucleotides, the CDR3 is TGCAGTGCCAAGTCAATTGGTGGGCAGTTCTTC. Amino acids: CSAKSIGGQFF. The chain joins TRBV20-1 to TRBJ2-1; D not certain. The CDR3 loop spans 11 amino acids. V lost 6 bases to trimming and J lost 12 bases, with 15 bases between them. Germline V gene data show CDR1 as DFQATT and CDR2 as SNEGSKA (reference sequence).

This clonotype has ten or more counts. This chain connects TRBV7-2 to TRBJ2-7; 9 nucleotides align to TRBD2. J was trimmed by 3 bases and V by 5 bases; bases with no gene match: 14. Germline V gene data show CDR1 as SGHTA and CDR2 as FQGNSA. The CDR3 runs 17 residues. The CDR3 is CASSVQGGTSHFYEQYF. The CDR3 DNA reads as TGTGCCAGCAGCGTACAGGGCGGGACTAGCCACTTCTACGAGCAGTACTTC.

The chain carries TRBV7-9 and TRBJ2-6; D remains ambiguous. This CDR3 is 16 amino acids long. Germline V gives CDR1 SEHNR, CDR2 FQNEAQ (reference sequence). The V and J ends lost 5 bases and 1 base respectively, with 12 bases between them. In nucleotides, the CDR3 is TGTGCCAGCAGCCCCATCGGACGGTCTGGGGCCAACGTCCTGACTTTC. Its protein is CASSPIGRSGANVLTF.

This clonotype was counted a few times. The rearrangement uses TRBV19 and TRBJ2-5, with a tentative D call TRBD1 (5 bases). V was clipped by 3 bases and J by 5 bases, with 16 bases between them. The CDR3 totals 15 residues. CDR1 LNHDA and CDR2 SQIVND come from the germline V gene (reference sequence). The CDR3 DNA is TGTGCCAGTAGTATTACGGGTGGGGCAACTGAGACCCAGTACTTC. This sequence encodes CASSITGGATETQYF. Full variable domain (remainder filled in from reference TRBV19 and TRBJ2-5): DGGITQSPKYLFRKEGQNVTLSCEQNLNHDAMYWYRQDPGQGLRLIYYSQIVNDFQKGDIAEGYSVSREKKESFPLTVTSAQKNPTAFYLCASSITGGATETQYFGPGTRLLVL.

This clonotype has only a few counts. V is TRBV28 and J is TRBJ2-6, with unresolved D. There are 14 residues in the CDR3. Germline V lookup: CDR1 MDHEN, CDR2 SYDVKM. Trimming removed 8 bases from V and 2 bases from J, with 10 bases in between. CDR3 loop: CASSRFTGANVLTF. DNA of the CDR3: TGTGCCAGCTCCAGGTTTACTGGGGCCAACGTCCTGACTTTC.

The J gene is TRBJ2-3, the V gene TRBV14, with a weak D call TRBD2 (6 bases). CDR1 is SGHDN, CDR2 FVKESK, per germline. This CDR3 contains 14 residues. Trimming removed 0 bases at V and 4 bases at J, with 8 bases between. The CDR3 DNA follows: TGTGCCAGCAGCCAAGACCCGGGAGCAGATACGCAGTATTTT. Its translation is CASSQDPGADTQYF.

There are a few counts of this clonotype. This chain links TRBV14 with TRBJ2-7; perhaps D is TRBD1 or TRBD2 (6 bases each). Germline V gene data show CDR1 as SGHDN and CDR2 as FVKESK. V was clipped by 1 base and J by 5 bases, with 15 bases between them. The CDR3 length is 15 residues. The CDR3 sequence is CASSQAGQGTDEQYF. Here the CDR3 DNA reads TGTGCCAGCAGCCAAGCCGGGCAGGGGACTGACGAGCAGTACTTC.

The V call is TRBV29-1, the J call TRBJ2-7; 7 bases are a match to TRBD1. The CDR3 runs 12 residues. In germline, CDR1 is SQVTM, CDR2 ANQGSEA. J gave up 5 bases and V 3 bases, and 4 bases lay outside the gene matches. As DNA, the CDR3 is TGCAGCGTTGACCCCGGACAGGACGAGCAGTACTTC. Its translation is CSVDPGQDEQYF.

This clonotype was detected only a few times. The CDR3 spells CSARGDSYEQYF. Written as DNA, the CDR3 is TGCAGTGCTAGGGGGGACAGTTACGAGCAGTACTTC. The chain has TRBV20-1 and TRBJ2-7, with 7 bases aligning to TRBD1. Germline assignment: CDR1 DFQATT and CDR2 SNEGSKA (reference sequence). V shed 3 bases and J 4 bases; nucleotides not matched to a gene: 3. This CDR3 has 12 amino acids.

This clonotype was seen many times. This rearrangement joins TRBV29-1 to TRBJ2-1; D is unresolved. Trimming took off 4 bases at V and 4 bases at J, with 23 bases between the two ends. The germline V gene has CDR1 SQVTM and CDR2 ANQGSEA. The CDR3 extends over 17 amino acids. CDR3: CSVVLVSRLGPYNEQFF. The CDR3, as DNA: TGCAGCGTTGTCCTCGTCTCGCGGCTAGGACCTTACAATGAGCAGTTCTTC.

This clonotype came up a few times. The gene calls are TRBV28 and TRBJ1-2; D is undetermined. CDR1 is MDHEN, CDR2 SYDVKM, per germline. The CDR3 covers 14 residues. V lost 2 bases, J lost 6 bases, and 13 bases lay in between. The CDR3 reads CASSLQGFENGYTF. In nucleotides, the CDR3 is TGTGCCAGCAGTTTACAAGGATTTGAGAATGGCTACACCTTC.

In its sample, this clonotype was seen a few times. The V call is TRBV20-1, the J call TRBJ2-7; D remains unclear. Germline loops: CDR1 DFQATT, CDR2 SNEGSKA (reference sequence). The CDR3 has 14 residues. This chain's CDR3 is CSPYNPGEPYEQYF. As DNA, the CDR3 is TGCAGCCCTTATAATCCAGGAGAACCCTACGAGCAGTACTTC.

This clonotype was seen ten or more times. The chain uses TRBV7-6 and TRBJ2-3; D remains unclear. From germline, CDR1 is SGHVS and CDR2 FNYEAQ. The CDR3 is 13 residues long. The V end was cut by 2 bases, the J end by 3 bases, with 6 bases between. CDR3 in DNA: TGTGCCAGCAGCTTATGGGGTACAGATACGCAGTATTTT. This codes for CASSLWGTDTQYF.

This clonotype was detected many times. The CDR3 bases are TGTGCCAGCAGCCCCCCGGCTGATACGCAGTATTTT. It is translated as CASSPPADTQYF. The chain uses TRBV7-2 and TRBJ2-3; D gene uncertain. Germline V gene sequence: CDR1 SGHTA, CDR2 FQGNSA. CDR3 size: 12 residues. V was shortened by 5 bases and J by 6 bases, with 9 bases between the two germline ends.

This chain links TRBV11-2 with TRBJ2-7; 12 bases agree with TRBD2. Trimming cost V 2 bases and J 6 bases; bases outside gene matches: 5. Germline V gene lookup returns CDR1 SGHAT and CDR2 FQNNGV. CDR3 length equals 15 residues. The CDR3 spells CASSLLAGGPSEQYF. CDR3 nucleotides: TGTGCCAGCAGCTTACTAGCGGGAGGGCCGAGCGAGCAGTACTTC.

A few counts support this clonotype. The V and J genes are TRBV18 and TRBJ2-7; a weak D match, TRBD1 (5 bases). Germline V gene lookup returns CDR1 KGHSH and CDR2 LQKENI. The ends were cut back, 2 bases at V and 5 bases at J, with 13 bases in the middle. CDR3 length: 14 amino acids. The CDR3 nucleotides read TGTGCCAGCTCACCAAGTGACAGTGGCGACGAGCAGTACTTC. Translation gives CASSPSDSGDEQYF.

This clonotype was seen a few times. The J gene is TRBJ2-2, the V gene TRBV29-1; 7 nucleotides agree with TRBD2. The trim removed 5 bases at V and 4 bases at J, leaving 4 bases unmatched. The V gene's germline CDR1 is SQVTM and CDR2 ANQGSEA. The CDR3 covers 13 residues. CDR3 protein: CSVQTGGTGELFF. Here the CDR3 DNA reads TGCAGCGTTCAAACGGGGGGCACCGGGGAGCTGTTTTTT.

This clonotype appeared a few times. This chain uses TRBV25-1 with TRBJ2-3; TRBD2 agrees at 14 bases. The J segment lost 2 bases and the V segment lost 2 bases, leaving 9 bases of the junction unmatched. The germline gives CDR1 MGHDK, CDR2 SYGVNS. The CDR3 has 19 residues. The CDR3 reads CASSEGLPGLAGDTDTQYF. In nucleotides, the CDR3 is TGTGCCAGCAGTGAAGGGCTTCCGGGACTAGCGGGAGACACAGATACGCAGTATTTT. Full variable domain (missing parts from reference TRBV25-1 and TRBJ2-3): EADIYQTPRYLVIGTGKKITLECSQTMGHDKMYWYQQDPGMELHLIHYSYGVNSTEKGDLSSESTVSRIRTEHFPLTLESARPSHTSQYLCASSEGLPGLAGDTDTQYFGPGTRLTVL.

This clonotype has at least ten counts. This chain connects TRBV27 to TRBJ2-7, with 13 bases fitting TRBD2. V lost 4 bases to trimming and J lost 3 bases; unmatched junction nucleotides: 3. The CDR3 sequence is 15 residues long. Germline V gene data show CDR1 as MNHEY and CDR2 as SMNVEV (reference sequence). The CDR3 loop is CASSSGTSGVYEQYF. In DNA form, the CDR3 reads TGTGCCAGCAGTTCCGGGACTAGCGGGGTCTACGAGCAGTACTTC.

This clonotype has a handful of counts. J is TRBJ2-5 and V is TRBV29-1; TRBD1 might be the D (6 bases). The CDR3 is 12 amino acids. Trimming left V 6 bases short and J 5 bases short, with 13 bases between. Looked up from germline, CDR1 is SQVTM and CDR2 is ANQGSEA. The CDR3 region has the DNA TGCAGCGTCCACAGGGTTCTGGAGACCCAGTACTTC. This gives the protein CSVHRVLETQYF.

This clonotype was seen repeatedly, ten times or more. This chain connects TRBV10-3 to TRBJ2-7; a weak D match, TRBD2 (5 bases). The CDR3 runs to 15 residues. CDR1 and CDR2 (germline): ENHRY, SYGVKD. V lost 8 bases and J 3 bases, leaving 20 bases between the germline ends. The CDR3, as DNA: TGTGCCATCCGGGAAGGGCAGGAAGATTTCTACGAGCAGTACTTC. Protein sequence: CAIREGQEDFYEQYF.

This clonotype was seen at least ten times. The chain recombines TRBV6-2 or TRBV6-3 with TRBJ1-2, with TRBD1 as a possible D gene (5 bases). With 0 bases removed from V and 1 base from J, the gap between germline ends came to 9 bases. CDR3 size: 15 residues. Per germline, CDR1 MNHEY and CDR2 SVGEGT. In DNA, the CDR3 is TGTGCCAGCAGTTACTCGAGGGGAAGTAACTATGGCTACACCTTC. Translated: CASSYSRGSNYGYTF.

This clonotype was counted at least ten times. This chain links TRBV29-1 with TRBJ2-1; D perhaps matches TRBD1 (6 bases). V was cut by 3 bases and J by 7 bases, with 16 bases left in between. The germline V gene has CDR1 SQVTM and CDR2 ANQGSEA. The CDR3 totals 14 residues. DNA for the CDR3: TGCAGCGTTGACAGGGGTGAGGGCTGGAATGAGCAGTTCTTC. This translates into CSVDRGEGWNEQFF.

This clonotype occurred many times. V usage is TRBV7-8 and J usage is TRBJ1-2; the D gene is possibly TRBD1 (5 bases). CDR1 and CDR2 from the germline V gene are SGHVS and FQNEAQ. Trimming stripped 5 bases from V and 5 bases from J, with 21 bases between. CDR3 length: 16 residues. The DNA of the CDR3 is TGTGCCAGCAGCCCTTACAGGACTGGGCTACTATATGGCTACACCTTC. Amino acid sequence: CASSPYRTGLLYGYTF.

Ten or more counts support this clonotype. The chain has TRBV6-1 and TRBJ2-6, with TRBD1 matching over 10 bases. The CDR3 loop spans 17 amino acids. CDR1 and CDR2 (germline): MNHNS, SASEGT. V lost 3 bases and J lost 2; bases outside the gene matches: 4. For the CDR3, the DNA is TGTGCCAGCAGTGATATGGACAGGGGGACTGGGGCCAACGTCCTGACTTTC. Translation gives CASSDMDRGTGANVLTF.

In this sample, this clonotype turned up a few times. CDR3 in DNA: TGTGCCAGCAGCCCAGCCCTCCGGGGGGCCGCAGATACGCAGTATTTT. It codes for CASSPALRGAADTQYF. The chain carries TRBV7-3 and TRBJ2-3; D is perhaps TRBD2 (7 bases). The CDR3 sequence is 16 residues long. Germline V gene lookup returns CDR1 SGHTA and CDR2 FQGTGA. V gave up 5 bases and J gave up 4 bases, with 19 bases separating them.

About this clonotype: Possible read error: a much larger clone is one base away. The chain uses TRBV28 and TRBJ1-2, with 7 bases that match TRBD1. Germline CDR1 and CDR2: MDHEN and SYDVKM. The CDR3 covers 14 residues. The CDR3 protein is CAGSMTGYALGYTF. CDR3 nucleotide sequence: TGTGCCGGCAGTATGACAGGGTACGCCTTAGGCTACACCTTC.

This clonotype was seen ten or more times. The DNA for the CDR3 is TGTGCCAGCAGCCCAATCGGGTGGGGAGGAACGCTTTACTTC. Amino acid sequence: CASSPIGWGGTLYF. The gene calls are TRBV14 and TRBJ2-5; TRBD2 is a possible D gene (6 bases). Trimming took 4 bases from V and 14 from J, leaving 23 bases between them. The CDR3 spans 14 residues. Germline V gives CDR1 SGHDN, CDR2 FVKESK.